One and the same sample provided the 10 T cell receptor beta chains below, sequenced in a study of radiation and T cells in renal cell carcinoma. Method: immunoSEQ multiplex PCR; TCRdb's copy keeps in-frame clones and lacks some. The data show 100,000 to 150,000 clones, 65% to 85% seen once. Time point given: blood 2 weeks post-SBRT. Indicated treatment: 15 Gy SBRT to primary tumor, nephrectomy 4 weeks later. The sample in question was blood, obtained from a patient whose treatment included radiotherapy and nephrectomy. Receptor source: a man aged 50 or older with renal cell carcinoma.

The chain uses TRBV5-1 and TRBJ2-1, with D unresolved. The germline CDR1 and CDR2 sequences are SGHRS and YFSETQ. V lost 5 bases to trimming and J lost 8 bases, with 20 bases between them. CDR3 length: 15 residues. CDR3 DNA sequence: TGCGCCAGCAGAAATATTATGACCGACGGCGATGAGCAGTTCTTC. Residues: CASRNIMTDGDEQFF.

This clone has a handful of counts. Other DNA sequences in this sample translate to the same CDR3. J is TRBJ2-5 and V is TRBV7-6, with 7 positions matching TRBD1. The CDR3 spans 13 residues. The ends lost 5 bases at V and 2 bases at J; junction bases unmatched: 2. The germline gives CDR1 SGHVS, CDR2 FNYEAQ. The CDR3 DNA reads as TGTGCCAGCAGCAGGGGGCGACAAGAGACCCAGTACTTC. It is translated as CASSRGRQETQYF.

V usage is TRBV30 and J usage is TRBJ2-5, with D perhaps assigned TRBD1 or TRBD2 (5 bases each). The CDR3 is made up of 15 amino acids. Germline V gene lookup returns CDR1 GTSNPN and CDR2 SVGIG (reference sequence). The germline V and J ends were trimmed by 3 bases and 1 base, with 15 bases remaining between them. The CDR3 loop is CAWRTSYGGQETQYF. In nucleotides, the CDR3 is TGTGCCTGGAGAACCTCCTATGGGGGCCAAGAGACCCAGTACTTC.

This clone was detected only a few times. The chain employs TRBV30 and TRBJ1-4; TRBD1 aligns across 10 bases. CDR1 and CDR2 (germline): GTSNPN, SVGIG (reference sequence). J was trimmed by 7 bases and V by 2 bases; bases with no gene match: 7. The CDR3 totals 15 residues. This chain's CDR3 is CAWSPRTGGSEKLFF. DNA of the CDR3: TGTGCCTGGAGTCCTAGGACAGGGGGAAGTGAAAAACTGTTTTTT. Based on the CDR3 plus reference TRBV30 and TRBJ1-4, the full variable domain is SQTIHQWPATLVQPVGSPLSLECTVEGTSNPNLYWYRQAAGRGLQLLFYSVGIGQISSEVPQNLSASRPQDRQFILSSKKLLLSDSGFYLCAWSPRTGGSEKLFFGSGTQLSVL.

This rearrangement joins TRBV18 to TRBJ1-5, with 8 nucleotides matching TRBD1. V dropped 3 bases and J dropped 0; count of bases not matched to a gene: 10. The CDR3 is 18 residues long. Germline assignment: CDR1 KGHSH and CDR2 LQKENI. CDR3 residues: CASSPSRTGQVSNQPQHF. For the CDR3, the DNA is TGTGCCAGCTCACCTTCCCGGACAGGGCAAGTTAGCAATCAGCCCCAGCATTTT.

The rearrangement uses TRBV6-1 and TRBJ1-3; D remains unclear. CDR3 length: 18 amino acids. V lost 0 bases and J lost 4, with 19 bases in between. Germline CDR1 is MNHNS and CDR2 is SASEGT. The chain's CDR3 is CASSEAWEGVVGGNTIYF. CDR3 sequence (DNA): TGTGCCAGCAGTGAAGCTTGGGAGGGTGTGGTAGGCGGAAACACCATATATTTT.

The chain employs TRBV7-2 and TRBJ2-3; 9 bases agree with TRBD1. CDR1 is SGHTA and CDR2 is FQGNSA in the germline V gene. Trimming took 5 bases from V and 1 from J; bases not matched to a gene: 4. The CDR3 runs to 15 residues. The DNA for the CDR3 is TGTGCCAGCAGCGAGAGGGACAGGGGCACAGATACGCAGTATTTT. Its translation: CASSERDRGTDTQYF. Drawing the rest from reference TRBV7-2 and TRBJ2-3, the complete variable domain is GAGVSQSPSNKVTEKGKDVELRCDPISGHTALYWYRQSLGQGLEFLIYFQGNSAPDKSGLPSDRFSAERTGGSVSTLTIQRTQQEDSAVYLCASSERDRGTDTQYFGPGTRLTVL.

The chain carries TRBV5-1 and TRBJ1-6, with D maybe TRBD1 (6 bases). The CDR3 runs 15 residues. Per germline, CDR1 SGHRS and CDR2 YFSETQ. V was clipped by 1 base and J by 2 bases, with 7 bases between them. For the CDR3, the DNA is TGCGCCAGCAGCTTGACAGGGCCCTATAATTCACCCCTCCACTTT. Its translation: CASSLTGPYNSPLHF. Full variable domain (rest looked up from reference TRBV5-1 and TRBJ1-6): KAGVTQTPRYLIKTRGQQVTLSCSPISGHRSVSWYQQTPGQGLQFLFEYFSETQRNKGNFPGRFSGRQFSNSRSEMNVSTLELGDSALYLCASSLTGPYNSPLHFGNGTRLTVT.

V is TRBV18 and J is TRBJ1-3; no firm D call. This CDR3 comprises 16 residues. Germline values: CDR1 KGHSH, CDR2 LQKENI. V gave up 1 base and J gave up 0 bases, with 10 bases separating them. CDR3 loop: CASSPRPVSSGNTIYF. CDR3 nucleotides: TGTGCCAGCTCACCACGTCCGGTGTCCTCTGGAAACACCATATATTTT. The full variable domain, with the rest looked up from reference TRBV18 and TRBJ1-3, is NAGVMQNPRHLVRRRGQEARLRCSPMKGHSHVYWYRQLPEEGLKFMVYLQKENIIDESGMPKERFSAEFPKEGPSILRIQQVVRGDSAAYFCASSPRPVSSGNTIYFGEGSWLTVV.

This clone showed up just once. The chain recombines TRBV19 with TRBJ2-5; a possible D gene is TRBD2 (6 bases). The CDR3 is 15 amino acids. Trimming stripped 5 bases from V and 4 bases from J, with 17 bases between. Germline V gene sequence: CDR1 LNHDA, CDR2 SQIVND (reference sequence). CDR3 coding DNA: TGTGCCAGTAGTCCCGGGACTTTAATTAGAGAGACCCAGTACTTC. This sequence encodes CASSPGTLIRETQYF.